The T cell receptor beta chain under discussion was sequenced for a study of T cells in Graves' hyperthyroidism and ophthalmopathy. It was uncontrolled infection, other autoimmune disease, pregnancy or lactation that excluded patients. Study-wide results and limits: Ophthalmopathy was identified by the model a median about 6.4 months ahead of onset. Clonotypes that were expanded in thyroid above 0.001 mostly appeared in blood too.

In this sample, this clonotype turned up many times. Antigen unknown. Amplified TCR beta CDR3 regions derived from RNA transcripts. The HTBI primer set was used in a first-round RT-PCR of the TCR CDR3. TCRdb ran MiXCR on the multiplex PCR reads and lists one entry per CDR3 protein. This sample has about 350,000 distinct CDR3 sequences; about a sixth occur once, and the top ten carry around 16%. The germline gives CDR1 KGHDR, CDR2 SFDVKD. With 9 bases removed from V and 1 base from J, the gap between germline ends came to 8 bases. The CDR3 totals 12 residues. V gene TRBV24-1 combines with J gene TRBJ1-1, with a weak D call TRBD1 (5 bases). The material sequenced was blood. This TCR was recovered from a woman aged 40 to 49 with Graves' ophthalmopathy. Written as DNA, the CDR3 is TGTGCCACCGCGGACACGAACACTGAAGCTTTCTTT. It codes for CATADTNTEAFF.